This TCR beta chain was found in a study of cytomegalovirus exposure and HLA in healthy donors. Overall study results and limits: In a later analysis, a missense DCLRE1C variant was linked to TCR beta V- and J-gene trimming.

Per germline, CDR1 ENHRY and CDR2 SYGVKD. The CDR3 spans 15 residues. V trimming: 6 bases; J trimming: 0 bases; junction bases outside the gene matches: 4. On this clone: Antigen: not known.

PCR employed 60 Vbeta and 13 Jbeta primers. Data came from immunoSEQ multiplex PCR; TCRdb stores just in-frame clones and leaves some out. Here the sample spans about 170,000 clones, around 79% being singletons. The TCR was taken from a man aged 35-49 years in good health and CMV-seropositive. The material sequenced was PBMCs. The gene calls are TRBV10-3 and TRBJ2-2; 7 bases agree with TRBD1. As DNA, the CDR3 is TGTGCCATCAGCACCGGGACAGCGAACACCGGGGAGCTGTTTTTT. This encodes CAISTGTANTGELFF.